This T cell receptor beta chain derives from a study of CD8 T cells in ankylosing spondylitis. General study points: Some motif variants were previously reported in reactive arthritis synovial fluid and blood. Reportedly, disease-linked clones are significantly enriched in ankylosing spondylitis patients' matched synovial fluid. Disease-linked clones bore a CD8+ phenotype, appearing relatively rarely in peripheral blood. Within ankylosing spondylitis blood, a TCR beta motif made up of seven to nine highly homologous variants appeared to be characteristic.

Libraries of TCR beta came from quantitative 5'-RACE with molecular barcodes. One entry per CDR3 protein, called by TCRdb with MiXCR from the 5' RACE reads. Among hundreds of thousands of distinct CDR3 sequences, roughly 26% were seen once, and the ten largest hold 0.89%. This CDR3 has 15 residues. The J segment lost 6 bases and the V segment lost 1 base, leaving 5 bases of the junction unmatched. This clonotype was counted only a few times. What it recognizes is unknown. The specimen sequenced was blood, either unsorted or a sorted T cell fraction (not recorded which). The rearrangement links TRBV12-3 or TRBV12-4 to TRBJ2-3; 9 bases line up with TRBD2. The sequence was collected from a male donor with ankylosing spondylitis. CDR3: CASSLVSGRDDTQYF. The CDR3 DNA sequence: TGTGCCAGCAGTTTAGTTAGCGGGAGAGACGATACGCAGTATTTT.